What follows are 14 T cell receptor beta chains derived from one specimen sequenced in a study of blood T cell repertoires in COVID-19. The data were produced by immunoSEQ multiplex PCR, yet TCRdb's version contains in-frame clones alone and is incomplete. The sample contains tens of thousands of clones, approximately 88% of which appear only once. What was sequenced was peripheral blood. The receptors were sampled from a middle-aged man with acute or convalescent COVID-19.

The chain is built from TRBV6-6 and TRBJ1-2; perhaps TRBD1 as D (5 bases). The germline CDR1 and CDR2 sequences are MNHNY and SVGAGI (reference sequence). Trimming removed 2 bases at V and 8 bases at J, with 15 bases between. The CDR3 is made up of 14 amino acids. This CDR3 reads CASSYPSSTDGYTF. In DNA form, the CDR3 reads TGTGCCAGCAGTTACCCGTCCTCGACAGACGGCTACACCTTC.

This clone was seen once. CDR3 region: CASSVVSSGVDEQFF. CDR3 nucleotides: TGTGCCAGCAGCGTAGTTTCTAGCGGGGTAGATGAGCAGTTCTTC. The gene calls are TRBV9 and TRBJ2-1; 9 nucleotides agree with TRBD2. The CDR3 covers 15 residues. Trimming removed 0 bases from V and 8 bases from J; junction bases left unmatched: 6. Germline-derived CDR1 and CDR2 are SGDLS and YYNGEE. Combining the CDR3 with reference TRBV9 and TRBJ2-1 gives the whole variable domain DSGVTQTPKHLITATGQRVTLRCSPRSGDLSVYWYQQSLDQGLQFLIQYYNGEERAKGNILERFSAQQFPDLHSELNLSSLELGDSALYFCASSVVSSGVDEQFFGPGTRLTVL.

V is TRBV4-1 and J is TRBJ2-7; 7 positions match TRBD1. V dropped 5 bases and J dropped 2; count of bases not matched to a gene: 6. The length of the CDR3 is 14 residues. The V gene's germline CDR1 is MGHRA and CDR2 YSYEKL. The CDR3 protein is CASSGRQGTYEQYF. The CDR3 nucleotides read TGCGCCAGCAGCGGAAGACAGGGCACCTACGAGCAGTACTTC.

The chain carries TRBV2 and TRBJ1-6; D gene uncertain. The CDR3 length is 14 residues. Germline assignment: CDR1 SNHLY and CDR2 FYNNEI. The germline V and J ends were trimmed by 4 bases and 5 bases, with 9 bases remaining between them. In DNA form, the CDR3 reads TGTGCCAGCAGTGTACGGGGAAATAATTCACCCCTCCACTTT. The encoded protein is CASSVRGNNSPLHF.

The chain uses TRBV12-3 or TRBV12-4 and TRBJ1-1; 7 positions match TRBD1. This CDR3 contains 12 residues. Germline trimming cut 2 bases from V and 10 bases from J; bases unmatched to any gene: 4. CDR3 sequence (DNA): TGTGCCAGCAGTTTAACGACAGGGAGAGCTTTCTTT. It is translated as CASSLTTGRAFF.

This chain connects TRBV9 to TRBJ2-1; TRBD1 matches 9 bases. This CDR3 is 15 amino acids long. V dropped 3 bases and J dropped 5; count of bases not matched to a gene: 6. CDR1 SGDLS and CDR2 YYNGEE come from the germline V gene. The CDR3, as DNA: TGTGCCAGCAGCGCCGGGACAGGGTGGGACAATGAGCAGTTCTTC. Its translation is CASSAGTGWDNEQFF.

This clone has only one observation. V is TRBV27 and J is TRBJ1-1; unclear D gene. The CDR3 is 16 amino acids. Germline CDR1 reads MNHEY; CDR2 reads SMNVEV (reference sequence). Trimming cost V 3 bases and J 0 bases, with 14 bases left between them. The CDR3 bases are TGTGCCAGCAGTTTGCGGGAGTGGAGTATGAACACTGAAGCTTTCTTT. Encoded protein: CASSLREWSMNTEAFF.

The rearrangement joins TRBV28 to TRBJ2-3; TRBD2 might be the D (5 bases). The CDR3 is 16 residues long. The germline V and J ends were trimmed by 3 bases and 1 base, with 14 bases remaining between them. Germline V lookup: CDR1 MDHEN, CDR2 SYDVKM. DNA of the CDR3: TGTGCCAGCAGTTTCTCTGCATCGCGGGGCACAGATACGCAGTATTTT. It specifies CASSFSASRGTDTQYF.

The gene calls are TRBV28 and TRBJ2-5, with 7 bases fitting TRBD1. V dropped 9 bases and J dropped 6; count of bases not matched to a gene: 10. Looked up from germline, CDR1 is MDHEN and CDR2 is SYDVKM. The CDR3 is made up of 13 amino acids. CDR3 sequence: CASRLGGAQTQYF. CDR3 bases: TGTGCCAGTCGTTTAGGGGGCGCACAGACCCAGTACTTC.

The rearrangement uses TRBV5-4 and TRBJ1-2; 8 bases agree with TRBD1. This CDR3 is built from 15 residues. The V and J ends lost 2 bases and 2 bases, in that order; junction bases with no gene match: 5. Germline assignment: CDR1 SGHNT and CDR2 YYREEE (reference sequence). CDR3 in DNA: TGTGCCAGCAGCTTTGGGACAGGAGGGAACTATGGCTACACCTTC. Encoded protein: CASSFGTGGNYGYTF.

The chain joins TRBV9 to TRBJ1-4; D not certain. V was trimmed by 0 bases and J by 5 bases, leaving 8 bases between them. Germline V gives CDR1 SGDLS, CDR2 YYNGEE. CDR3 length: 14 amino acids. The CDR3 nucleotides read TGTGCCAGCAGCGTAGGGACTCAGAATGAAAAACTGTTTTTT. This codes for CASSVGTQNEKLFF.

The CDR3 DNA sequence: TGTGCCAGCTCACCACCGGGACAGGGTATCAATGAGCAGTTCTTC. Protein: CASSPPGQGINEQFF. The J gene is TRBJ2-1, the V gene TRBV18, with TRBD1 identical over 9 bases. V shed 0 bases and J 6 bases; nucleotides not matched to a gene: 3. The CDR3 loop spans 15 amino acids. Germline lookup yields CDR1 KGHSH and CDR2 LQKENI.

The genes are TRBV9 and TRBJ2-7; no firm D call. The CDR3 is 15 residues long. Germline V gene data show CDR1 as SGDLS and CDR2 as YYNGEE. V lost 0 bases and J 5 bases, leaving 15 bases between the germline ends. CDR3 in DNA: TGTGCCAGCAGCGTAGGAAGTGTCGACTCGGACGAGCAGTACTTC. Translation: CASSVGSVDSDEQYF.

This chain uses TRBV30 with TRBJ2-3; 8 bases fit TRBD2. Looked up from germline, CDR1 is GTSNPN and CDR2 is SVGIG (reference sequence). The J segment lost 2 bases and the V segment lost 4 bases, leaving 11 bases of the junction unmatched. The CDR3 consists of 16 residues. As DNA, the CDR3 is TGTGCCTGGAAAAGGTTAGCGGGGATTCCCACAGATACGCAGTATTTT. Translated: CAWKRLAGIPTDTQYF.